The rows below give T cell receptor beta chains drawn from one sample of a study of TIL therapy for anti-PD-1-resistant metastatic lung cancer. The protocol was immunoSEQ multiplex PCR, while the TCRdb copy is restricted to in-frame clones and leaves out a portion. The table shows tens of thousands of clones, with roughly 69% occurring only once. Here the sequenced sample was blood, taken at baseline. These receptors were obtained from a person between 25 and 79 years old with non-small cell lung cancer. Each CDR3 is given with its conserved first and last residue. A D gene is named only where the DNA matches it firmly. Clone size is given for some rows only: seen once, a few or many times, or a class if the clone is expanded.

CDR3 protein: CASSRGLGSEQFF; CDR3 DNA: TGTGCCAGCAGTCGGGGGTTGGGTTCTGAGCAGTTCTTC; D gene: .; clone size: .; J gene: TRBJ2-1; V gene: TRBV2
CDR3 protein: CSADEQYEQYF; CDR3 DNA: TGCAGTGCTGATGAACAGTACGAGCAGTACTTC; D gene: .; clone size: once; J gene: TRBJ2-7; V gene: TRBV20-1
CDR3 protein: CASSLEGPYYGYTF; CDR3 DNA: TGCGCCAGCAGCTTGGAAGGACCCTACTATGGCTACACCTTC; D gene: .; clone size: .; J gene: TRBJ1-2; V gene: TRBV5-1
CDR3 protein: CASSESLGPRAYEQYF; CDR3 DNA: TGCGCCAGCAGTGAGTCATTGGGTCCACGGGCCTACGAGCAGTACTTC; D gene: .; clone size: .; J gene: TRBJ2-7; V gene: TRBV10-1
CDR3 protein: CASSMRDTQYF; CDR3 DNA: TGTGCCAGTAGTATGAGAGATACGCAGTATTTT; D gene: .; clone size: once; J gene: TRBJ2-3; V gene: TRBV19
CDR3 protein: CASSFTGEDTEAFF; CDR3 DNA: TGTGCCAGCAGTTTTACAGGGGAGGACACTGAAGCTTTCTTT; D gene: TRBD1; clone size: few; J gene: TRBJ1-1; V gene: TRBV2
CDR3 protein: CASSLVGGGVDEQYF; CDR3 DNA: TGCGCCAGCAGCTTGGTGGGAGGGGGTGTGGACGAGCAGTACTTC; D gene: .; clone size: .; J gene: TRBJ2-7; V gene: TRBV5-1
CDR3 protein: CASSYLGGVNEQFF; CDR3 DNA: TGTGCCAGCAGTTATTTGGGGGGGGTTAATGAGCAGTTCTTC; D gene: TRBD2; clone size: .; J gene: TRBJ2-1; V gene: TRBV6-5
CDR3 protein: CASSYAAGGEYGYTF; CDR3 DNA: TGTGCCAGCAGTTATGCGGCAGGGGGAGAATACGGCTACACCTTC; D gene: TRBD1; clone size: .; J gene: TRBJ1-2; V gene: TRBV6-5
CDR3 protein: CAWRVSGNEKLFF; CDR3 DNA: TGTGCCTGGAGGGTGTCTGGGAATGAAAAACTGTTTTTT; D gene: .; clone size: few; J gene: TRBJ1-4; V gene: TRBV30
CDR3 protein: CACRTRIMNEQYF; CDR3 DNA: TGTGCCTGCAGGACTAGGATTATGAACGAGCAGTACTTC; D gene: TRBD2; clone size: .; J gene: TRBJ2-7; V gene: TRBV30
CDR3 protein: CASSEGGFTDTQYF; CDR3 DNA: TGCGCCAGCAGTGAAGGAGGGTTCACAGATACGCAGTATTTT; D gene: .; clone size: once; J gene: TRBJ2-3; V gene: TRBV10-1
CDR3 protein: CASRLRTGNQPQHF; CDR3 DNA: TGTGCCAGCAGATTGAGGACGGGTAATCAGCCCCAGCATTTT; D gene: .; clone size: .; J gene: TRBJ1-5; V gene: TRBV6-5
CDR3 protein: CASSEGFGGPNTEAFF; CDR3 DNA: TGTGCCAGCAGTGAAGGGTTCGGGGGCCCGAACACTGAAGCTTTCTTT; D gene: .; clone size: .; J gene: TRBJ1-1; V gene: TRBV2
CDR3 protein: CASSLGLGTSTDTQYF; CDR3 DNA: TGTGCCAGCAGCTTAGGACTAGGGACCTCCACAGATACGCAGTATTTT; D gene: .; clone size: .; J gene: TRBJ2-3; V gene: TRBV11-3
CDR3 protein: CSVEGRGSTDTQYF; CDR3 DNA: TGCAGCGTTGAAGGGCGGGGAAGCACAGATACGCAGTATTTT; D gene: .; clone size: .; J gene: TRBJ2-3; V gene: TRBV29-1
CDR3 protein: CASSVSRLAGRSTDTQYF; CDR3 DNA: TGTGCCAGCAGTGTATCCCGACTAGCGGGTAGAAGCACAGATACGCAGTATTTT; D gene: TRBD2; clone size: .; J gene: TRBJ2-3; V gene: TRBV28
CDR3 protein: CSVSTRAAFF; CDR3 DNA: TGCAGTGTCAGCACGCGGGCAGCTTTCTTT; D gene: .; clone size: .; J gene: TRBJ1-1; V gene: TRBV20-1
CDR3 protein: CASSPRTGNTEAFF; CDR3 DNA: TGTGCCAGCAGTCCCAGGACAGGAAACACTGAAGCTTTCTTT; D gene: TRBD1; clone size: .; J gene: TRBJ1-1; V gene: TRBV6-6
CDR3 protein: CASSIDTSWDTQYF; CDR3 DNA: TGTGCCAGCAGTATCGACACTAGTTGGGATACGCAGTATTTT; D gene: .; clone size: few; J gene: TRBJ2-3; V gene: TRBV28
CDR3 protein: CASSPSSGSSNEQFF; CDR3 DNA: TGTGCCAGCAGCCCTTCTAGCGGGAGTAGTAATGAGCAGTTCTTC; D gene: TRBD2; clone size: .; J gene: TRBJ2-1; V gene: TRBV7-9
CDR3 protein: CASSIQLAGSGANVLTF; CDR3 DNA: TGTGCCAGTAGTATACAACTAGCGGGCTCTGGGGCCAACGTCCTGACTTTC; D gene: TRBD2; clone size: .; J gene: TRBJ2-6; V gene: TRBV19
CDR3 protein: CATGLAGEDTQYF; CDR3 DNA: TGTGCCACTGGACTAGCGGGAGAAGATACGCAGTATTTT; D gene: TRBD2; clone size: .; J gene: TRBJ2-3; V gene: TRBV2
CDR3 protein: CASSLRGTSGYEQYF; CDR3 DNA: TGTGCCAGCAGCCTCCGGGGGACTAGCGGCTACGAGCAGTACTTC; D gene: TRBD2; clone size: .; J gene: TRBJ2-7; V gene: TRBV11-3